This TCR beta chain originates from a study of spatial heterogeneity in lung cancer. Study-level information: Raw-read counts averaged over ten per unique TCR and UMI combination.

Unmatched junction bases numbered 9, after V lost 6 bases and J lost 2 bases. CDR3 length: 16 amino acids. Germline V gene lookup returns CDR1 MNHEY and CDR2 SVGEGT. Study-wide findings and caveats: Detection of ubiquitous tumor TCRs in blood was higher at resection than follow-up.

The study tagged each TCR cDNA molecule with a unique molecular identifier. TCRdb re-derived calls from the 5' RACE reads in MiXCR, one entry per CDR3 protein. The sample has 20,000 or so distinct CDR3 sequences; about 3.5% are singletons. This clonotype is medium-sized. As yet, its antigen is unknown. The sample's time point: sample taken at primary tumor resection. Unsorted whole RNA of tumor, nontumor lung or frozen PBMC was sequenced. The donor group consisted of approximately 77 patients who had untreated, early-stage non-small cell lung cancer. This sequence originates from a female donor with early-stage non-small cell lung cancer. This material consisted of PBMCs, taken at surgery. The chain recombines TRBV6-2 or TRBV6-3 with TRBJ2-2; TRBD2 matches at 7 bases. CDR3 in amino acids: CASRRRAGFNTGELFF. The CDR3 DNA sequence: TGTGCCAGCAGACGGCGAGCGGGATTTAACACCGGGGAGCTGTTTTTT.